The rows below give T cell receptor beta chains drawn from one sample of a study of T cells in Graves' hyperthyroidism and ophthalmopathy. Each CDR3 protein is one row after TCRdb ran MiXCR on the multiplex PCR reads. The sample holds about half a million distinct CDR3 sequences; around 15% are singletons and the top ten take around 32%. The specimen sequenced was blood. These receptor sequences come from a woman aged 25 to 45 with Graves' ophthalmopathy. CDR3s include the opening cysteine and the closing phenylalanine or tryptophan. D genes are given only for firm matches. For some rows the clone size is stated as once, few or many, or as a class when expanded; others skip it.

j_call	clone_size	v_call	d_call	cdr3_nt	cdr3_aa
TRBJ2-7	-	TRBV20-1	-	TGCAGTGCCCGGAGCTTCTACGAGCAGTACTTC	CSARSFYEQYF
TRBJ1-1	many	TRBV5-1	-	TGCGCCAGCAGCTTTGGACCCCGGGGCCAGCCTGGTGAAGCTTTCTTT	CASSFGPRGQPGEAFF
TRBJ2-1	-	TRBV4-3	-	TGCGCCAGCAGCCAAATCAAGGAGCTACGCTACAATGAGCAGTTCTTC	CASSQIKELRYNEQFF
TRBJ2-3	few	TRBV20-1	TRBD1	TGCAGTGCTCGGGGATCAGGGGGCAGGGGGGAGAGGGGCACAGATACGCAGTATTTT	CSARGSGGRGERGTDTQYF
TRBJ2-3	many	TRBV2	-	TGTGCCAGCAGTGAAGATCTAGTGAGGGTGGGGGATACGCAGTATTTT	CASSEDLVRVGDTQYF
TRBJ1-4	many	TRBV18	TRBD1	TGTGCCAGCTCACCCTCTGGGACAGTCTCGAATGAAAAACTGTTTTTT	CASSPSGTVSNEKLFF
TRBJ1-1	many	TRBV28	-	TGTGCCAGCAGCCCGGGTACAAGGGGGATCAACACTGAAGCTTTCTTT	CASSPGTRGINTEAFF
TRBJ2-1	many	TRBV5-1	TRBD2	TGCGCCAGCAGCGAAGGGACTAGCGGGAGGGAGCAGTTCTTC	CASSEGTSGREQFF
TRBJ1-3	few	TRBV20-1	-	TGCAGTGCTAGAGATGACCGATACTCTGGAAACACCATATATTTT	CSARDDRYSGNTIYF
TRBJ2-2	-	TRBV3-1	TRBD2	TGTGCCACAGAAACCGGGACTACGAACACCGGGGAGCTGTTTTTT	CATETGTTNTGELFF
TRBJ2-3	many	TRBV20-1	-	TGCAGTGCCAAAACCGGGACTAGCACAGATACGCAGTATTTT	CSAKTGTSTDTQYF